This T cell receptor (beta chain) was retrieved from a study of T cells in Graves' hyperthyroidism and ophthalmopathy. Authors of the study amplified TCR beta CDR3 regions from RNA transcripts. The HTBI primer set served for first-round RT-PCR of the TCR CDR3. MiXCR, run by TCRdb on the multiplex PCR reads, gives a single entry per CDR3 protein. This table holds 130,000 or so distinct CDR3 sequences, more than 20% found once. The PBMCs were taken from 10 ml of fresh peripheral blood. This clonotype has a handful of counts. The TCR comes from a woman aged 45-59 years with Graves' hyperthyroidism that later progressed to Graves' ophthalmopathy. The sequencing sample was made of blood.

CDR3 sequence (DNA): TGTGCCAGCAGCAAACTAGCGGGAGGAATTGGGGAGCTGTTTTTT. As protein: CASSKLAGGIGELFF. This chain uses TRBV6-1 with TRBJ2-2; 12 bases align to TRBD2. The CDR3 sequence is 15 residues long. The ends lost 6 bases at V and 8 bases at J; junction bases unmatched: 7. Germline CDR1 and CDR2: MNHNS and SASEGT.